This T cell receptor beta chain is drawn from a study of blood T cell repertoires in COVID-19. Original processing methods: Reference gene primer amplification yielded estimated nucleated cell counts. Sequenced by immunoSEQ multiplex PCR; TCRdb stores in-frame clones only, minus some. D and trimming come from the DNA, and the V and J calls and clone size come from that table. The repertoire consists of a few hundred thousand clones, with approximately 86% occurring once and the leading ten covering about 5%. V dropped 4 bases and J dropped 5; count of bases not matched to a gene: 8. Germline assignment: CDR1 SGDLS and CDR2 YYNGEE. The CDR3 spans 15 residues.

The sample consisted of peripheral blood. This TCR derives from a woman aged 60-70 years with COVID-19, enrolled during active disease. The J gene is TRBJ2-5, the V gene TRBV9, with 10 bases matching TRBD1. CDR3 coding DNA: TGTGCCAGCAGCTTCCGGGACAGGGGCGCGGAGACCCAGTACTTC. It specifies CASSFRDRGAETQYF. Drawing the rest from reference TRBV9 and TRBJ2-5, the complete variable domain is DSGVTQTPKHLITATGQRVTLRCSPRSGDLSVYWYQQSLDQGLQFLIQYYNGEERAKGNILERFSAQQFPDLHSELNLSSLELGDSALYFCASSFRDRGAETQYFGPGTRLLVL.